A selection of T cell receptor beta chains follows, all from one sample in a study of T-cell memory formation after mild COVID-19. TCRdb passed the 5' RACE reads through MiXCR, listing each CDR3 protein once. The sample carries 250,000 or so distinct CDR3 sequences, around 10% recorded once. The sequenced material came from PBMCs or a T cell subset sorted from them (not recorded which). These receptor sequences come from a man between 18 and 29 years old who had mild COVID-19 (a few samples of this study predate the infection). Cell type and time point are not known. Both conserved end residues are trimmed from each CDR3. A D gene is named only where the DNA matches it firmly.

D	V	J	CDR3
TRBD1	TRBV4-1	TRBJ2-7	ASSQRTGGYEQY
TRBD2	TRBV4-3	TRBJ2-4	ASSRGTSGGPENIQY
NA	TRBV6-2/TRBV6-3	TRBJ1-5	ASRARGDGSSQPQH
NA	TRBV4-3	TRBJ2-7	ASSHELRERIYEQY
NA	TRBV4-1	TRBJ2-3	ASSQDRRTWEEDTQY
NA	TRBV4-1	TRBJ2-5	ASSQGTARETQY
TRBD1	TRBV20-1	TRBJ1-1	SAGRPDRETEAF
NA	TRBV7-3	TRBJ2-1	ASSSQGYEQF
TRBD2	TRBV12-5	TRBJ2-1	ASGLSSGAEQF
TRBD2	TRBV5-1	TRBJ2-5	ASSRGVGSQETQY
NA	TRBV5-1	TRBJ2-6	ASSLPSSGANVLT
TRBD2	TRBV29-1	TRBJ2-3	SIRPLAGGTDTQY
TRBD1	TRBV10-3	TRBJ1-2	AIRGQGIYGYT
TRBD1	TRBV6-5	TRBJ1-2	ASSYMTGGHYGYT
TRBD1	TRBV18	TRBJ1-1	ASAAGGRRNTEAF
TRBD2	TRBV2	TRBJ2-1	ASRRDYNNEQF
NA	TRBV6-2/TRBV6-3	TRBJ1-1	ASSNEEVIMNTEAF
NA	TRBV6-1	TRBJ1-3	ASPQISGNTIY
NA	TRBV4-1	TRBJ2-5	ASSQGQGGQIQETQY
NA	TRBV6-5	TRBJ1-5	ASSYSMGNQPQH
TRBD2	TRBV18	TRBJ2-7	ASSSGGDEQY
TRBD2	TRBV20-1	TRBJ2-1	SARGTSGGYNEQF
TRBD1	TRBV12-3/TRBV12-4	TRBJ1-5	ASSTGEGNQPQH
TRBD1	TRBV12-3/TRBV12-4	TRBJ2-1	ASSLGDRAEQF
NA	TRBV7-3	TRBJ2-3	ASSPGKGPYTDTQY
TRBD1	TRBV5-6	TRBJ2-1	ASSLKDRVTNEQF
NA	TRBV20-1	TRBJ2-1	SARREDEQF
NA	TRBV9	TRBJ2-3	ASSVGRGDTQY
NA	TRBV7-8	TRBJ2-5	ASSLFPSGTQY
NA	TRBV7-9	TRBJ1-2	ASSPRSTDGPYGYT
NA	TRBV20-1	TRBJ2-2	SARGTATGELF
TRBD1	TRBV20-1	TRBJ1-1	SARLAQGARAEAF
NA	TRBV6-2/TRBV6-3	TRBJ2-1	ASSTSNEQF
NA	TRBV10-3	TRBJ1-2	ASRQGSFGYT
NA	TRBV27	TRBJ2-5	ASSQWGYQETQY
NA	TRBV4-1	TRBJ2-2	ASSRQSPAELF
TRBD2	TRBV4-3	TRBJ2-5	ASSPGLAVQETQY
NA	TRBV10-3	TRBJ2-7	AISGGGVEQY
TRBD2	TRBV24-1	TRBJ2-3	ATSDPRGYGDTQY
NA	TRBV20-1	TRBJ2-3	SARDRETDTQY
NA	TRBV11-2	TRBJ2-2	ASSPIRGQTTGELF
TRBD1	TRBV9	TRBJ1-2	ASSMGPGQTYGYT
NA	TRBV2	TRBJ2-5	ASSFTGETQY
NA	TRBV12-3/TRBV12-4	TRBJ1-5	ASSLKNYPGNQPQH
TRBD1	TRBV6-5	TRBJ1-2	ASSTLQGIFNYGYT
TRBD2	TRBV7-2	TRBJ2-5	ASSYQRGGETQY
TRBD1	TRBV6-5	TRBJ1-3	ASRPPGGENTIY
TRBD1	TRBV7-9	TRBJ2-4	ASSQAQGGAKNIQY
NA	TRBV6-1	TRBJ2-3	ASSETEADTQY
NA	TRBV7-8	TRBJ2-5	ASSQNPQETQY
TRBD1	TRBV6-2/TRBV6-3	TRBJ1-1	ASSDQTGGWWDTEAF
NA	TRBV20-1	TRBJ2-3	SARDQGGLASTDTQY
NA	TRBV15	TRBJ1-1	ATREGGTEAF
TRBD1	TRBV4-3	TRBJ2-7	ASSYAYGQGSSYEQY
NA	TRBV29-1	TRBJ1-4	SVGQATNEKLF